These T cell receptor beta chains were read from a single sample in a study of CD8 T cells in ankylosing spondylitis. From the 5' RACE reads, TCRdb called clonotypes with MiXCR, one entry per CDR3 protein. The data show 90,000 to 120,000 distinct CDR3 sequences, 24% seen once. Material for sequencing was synovial fluid, either unsorted or a sorted T cell fraction (not recorded which). These receptors were taken from a male donor with ankylosing spondylitis. The CDR3 runs from the conserved cysteine through the conserved F or W. The D gene is left open where the match is weak. Some rows mark clone size as missing; the rest say once, few, many or name a class of expanded clone.

J gene: TRBJ1-1; D gene: -; clone size: medium-sized; V gene: TRBV27; CDR3 protein: CASSSPPGADTEAFF; CDR3 DNA: TGTGCCAGCAGTTCGCCTCCGGGGGCGGACACTGAAGCTTTCTTT
J gene: TRBJ2-5; D gene: -; clone size: -; V gene: TRBV7-2; CDR3 protein: CASGRAPPMETQYF; CDR3 DNA: TGTGCCAGCGGCCGGGCCCCGCCGATGGAGACCCAGTACTTC
J gene: TRBJ1-2; D gene: -; clone size: many; V gene: TRBV11-2; CDR3 protein: CASGRQNWDGYTF; CDR3 DNA: TGTGCCAGCGGGAGGCAGAACTGGGATGGCTACACCTTC
J gene: TRBJ2-6; D gene: -; clone size: -; V gene: TRBV20-1; CDR3 protein: CSAQKGSGANVLTF; CDR3 DNA: TGCAGTGCCCAGAAGGGATCTGGGGCCAACGTCCTGACTTTC
J gene: TRBJ2-7; D gene: -; clone size: many; V gene: TRBV7-8; CDR3 protein: CASSLAVFYEQYF; CDR3 DNA: TGTGCCAGCAGCTTAGCAGTCTTCTACGAGCAGTACTTC
J gene: TRBJ1-5; D gene: -; clone size: -; V gene: TRBV7-2; CDR3 protein: CASSLGGSWPQHF; CDR3 DNA: TGTGCCAGCAGCTTAGGAGGGTCCTGGCCCCAGCATTTT
J gene: TRBJ2-1; D gene: TRBD2; clone size: -; V gene: TRBV2; CDR3 protein: CASKGAGGTYNEQFF; CDR3 DNA: TGTGCCAGCAAGGGGGCGGGAGGGACCTACAATGAGCAGTTCTTC
J gene: TRBJ2-1; D gene: TRBD2; clone size: few; V gene: TRBV5-8; CDR3 protein: CASSLDREGGGYNEQFF; CDR3 DNA: TGTGCCAGCAGCTTGGACCGGGAGGGCGGTGGCTACAATGAGCAGTTCTTC
J gene: TRBJ1-1; D gene: -; clone size: many; V gene: TRBV4-2; CDR3 protein: CASSHREGGTEAFF; CDR3 DNA: TGTGCCAGCAGCCACAGGGAAGGGGGGACTGAAGCTTTCTTT
J gene: TRBJ1-2; D gene: -; clone size: -; V gene: TRBV7-2; CDR3 protein: CASSLESGLYGYTF; CDR3 DNA: TGTGCCAGCAGCTTAGAGTCCGGACTCTATGGCTACACCTTC
J gene: TRBJ2-3; D gene: TRBD2; clone size: -; V gene: TRBV12-3/TRBV12-4; CDR3 protein: CASSSGLGTDTQYF; CDR3 DNA: TGTGCCAGCAGTTCGGGACTAGGCACAGATACGCAGTATTTT
J gene: TRBJ2-5; D gene: -; clone size: -; V gene: TRBV5-6; CDR3 protein: CASSLMGVTSQETQYF; CDR3 DNA: TGTGCCAGCAGCTTGATGGGGGTCACAAGTCAAGAGACCCAGTACTTC
J gene: TRBJ2-2; D gene: -; clone size: few; V gene: TRBV27; CDR3 protein: CASSLQGTVGELFF; CDR3 DNA: TGTGCCAGCAGTTTACAGGGGACGGTTGGGGAGCTGTTTTTT
J gene: TRBJ2-3; D gene: TRBD2; clone size: -; V gene: TRBV10-3; CDR3 protein: CAISELAGGEDTQYF; CDR3 DNA: TGTGCCATCAGTGAACTAGCGGGGGGGGAAGATACGCAGTATTTT
J gene: TRBJ1-1; D gene: -; clone size: -; V gene: TRBV19; CDR3 protein: CASSLRNTEAFF; CDR3 DNA: TGTGCCAGTAGTCTGCGGAACACTGAAGCTTTCTTT
J gene: TRBJ1-2; D gene: -; clone size: few; V gene: TRBV5-1; CDR3 protein: CASSLMRSGAVGYGYTF; CDR3 DNA: TGCGCCAGCAGCTTGATGCGGTCGGGGGCCGTGGGCTATGGCTACACCTTC
J gene: TRBJ1-4; D gene: TRBD1; clone size: many; V gene: TRBV5-6; CDR3 protein: CASSFPGQLNEKLFF; CDR3 DNA: TGTGCCAGCAGCTTCCCGGGACAGCTTAATGAAAAACTGTTTTTT
J gene: TRBJ2-3; D gene: -; clone size: many; V gene: TRBV7-9; CDR3 protein: CASSRTLSTDTQYF; CDR3 DNA: TGTGCCAGCAGCCGGACACTTAGCACAGATACGCAGTATTTT
J gene: TRBJ2-2; D gene: TRBD2; clone size: -; V gene: TRBV13; CDR3 protein: CASSLWGLPTSGSILGTGELFF; CDR3 DNA: TGTGCCAGCAGCCTATGGGGGCTGCCGACTAGCGGGAGTATCTTGGGTACCGGGGAGCTGTTTTTT
J gene: TRBJ2-2; D gene: TRBD1; clone size: few; V gene: TRBV14; CDR3 protein: CASSQGQGNVVRELFF; CDR3 DNA: TGTGCCAGCAGCCAAGGACAGGGGAATGTCGTCCGGGAGCTGTTTTTT
J gene: TRBJ2-3; D gene: -; clone size: -; V gene: TRBV7-2; CDR3 protein: CASSLALEADTQYF; CDR3 DNA: TGTGCCAGCAGCTTAGCCCTGGAGGCAGATACGCAGTATTTT
J gene: TRBJ1-1; D gene: -; clone size: -; V gene: TRBV27; CDR3 protein: CASSPGIRVGSTEAFF; CDR3 DNA: TGTGCCAGCAGTCCCGGGATCAGGGTTGGGAGCACTGAAGCTTTCTTT
J gene: TRBJ2-6; D gene: -; clone size: few; V gene: TRBV5-1; CDR3 protein: CASSLSGANSGANVLTF; CDR3 DNA: TGCGCCAGCAGCTTGAGTGGAGCTAACTCTGGGGCCAACGTCCTGACTTTC
J gene: TRBJ2-1; D gene: TRBD2; clone size: -; V gene: TRBV29-1; CDR3 protein: CSLRPGLASEQFF; CDR3 DNA: TGCAGCCTACGACCGGGACTAGCGTCGGAGCAGTTCTTC
J gene: TRBJ2-1; D gene: -; clone size: few; V gene: TRBV20-1; CDR3 protein: CSSRGLYNEQFF; CDR3 DNA: TGCAGTTCGAGAGGGCTTTACAATGAGCAGTTCTTC
J gene: TRBJ2-1; D gene: TRBD2; clone size: -; V gene: TRBV2; CDR3 protein: CASSTSGNNEQFF; CDR3 DNA: TGTGCCAGCAGTACTAGCGGAAACAATGAGCAGTTCTTC
J gene: TRBJ2-1; D gene: TRBD2; clone size: few; V gene: TRBV7-2; CDR3 protein: CASSLGTSGTYNEQFF; CDR3 DNA: TGTGCCAGCAGCTTGGGGACTAGCGGAACCTACAATGAGCAGTTCTTC
J gene: TRBJ1-4; D gene: TRBD1; clone size: -; V gene: TRBV28; CDR3 protein: CASSLPMGTGTEKLFF; CDR3 DNA: TGTGCCAGCAGTCTTCCAATGGGGACAGGGACTGAAAAACTGTTTTTT
J gene: TRBJ2-3; D gene: -; clone size: many; V gene: TRBV12-3/TRBV12-4; CDR3 protein: CASSLKGIGDTQYF; CDR3 DNA: TGTGCCAGCAGTTTAAAGGGGATCGGAGATACGCAGTATTTT
J gene: TRBJ2-2; D gene: -; clone size: -; V gene: TRBV7-9; CDR3 protein: CASSSTDNTGELFF; CDR3 DNA: TGTGCCAGCAGCTCGACAGATAACACCGGGGAGCTGTTTTTT
J gene: TRBJ1-1; D gene: -; clone size: few; V gene: TRBV5-1; CDR3 protein: CASSLMDGHSTEAFF; CDR3 DNA: TGCGCCAGCAGCTTGATGGACGGGCACAGCACTGAAGCTTTCTTT
J gene: TRBJ2-1; D gene: -; clone size: few; V gene: TRBV20-1; CDR3 protein: CSARDPGRPSVYNEQFF; CDR3 DNA: TGCAGTGCTAGAGATCCGGGACGTCCGTCGGTTTACAATGAGCAGTTCTTC
J gene: TRBJ2-7; D gene: -; clone size: -; V gene: TRBV2; CDR3 protein: CASSDLTETYEQYF; CDR3 DNA: TGTGCCAGCAGTGACCTGACGGAAACCTACGAGCAGTACTTC
J gene: TRBJ2-3; D gene: -; clone size: -; V gene: TRBV2; CDR3 protein: CASSEGGTSTDTQYF; CDR3 DNA: TGTGCCAGCAGTGAAGGAGGGACTAGCACAGATACGCAGTATTTT
J gene: TRBJ1-3; D gene: -; clone size: many; V gene: TRBV7-9; CDR3 protein: CASGGNTIYF; CDR3 DNA: TGTGCCAGCGGAGGAAACACCATATATTTT
J gene: TRBJ2-2; D gene: -; clone size: -; V gene: TRBV12-3/TRBV12-4; CDR3 protein: CVSKEGPGELFF; CDR3 DNA: TGTGTCAGCAAGGAGGGCCCCGGGGAGCTGTTTTTT
J gene: TRBJ1-1; D gene: -; clone size: many; V gene: TRBV4-2; CDR3 protein: CASSHPDRENTEAFF; CDR3 DNA: TGTGCCAGCAGCCATCCCGACCGGGAGAACACTGAAGCTTTCTTT
J gene: TRBJ2-1; D gene: TRBD2; clone size: -; V gene: TRBV4-1; CDR3 protein: CASRPGLAGSNEQFF; CDR3 DNA: TGCGCCAGCAGACCGGGACTAGCGGGATCCAATGAGCAGTTCTTC
J gene: TRBJ1-1; D gene: -; clone size: -; V gene: TRBV29-1; CDR3 protein: CSVASGTEDAEAFF; CDR3 DNA: TGCAGCGTCGCTTCCGGGACCGAAGACGCTGAAGCTTTCTTT
J gene: TRBJ2-5; D gene: -; clone size: -; V gene: TRBV11-3; CDR3 protein: CASSLKGRETQYF; CDR3 DNA: TGTGCCAGCAGCTTAAAGGGAAGGGAGACCCAGTACTTC
J gene: TRBJ2-5; D gene: -; clone size: -; V gene: TRBV5-7; CDR3 protein: CASIRGTQETQYF; CDR3 DNA: TGTGCCAGCATCCGGGGGACCCAAGAGACCCAGTACTTC
J gene: TRBJ2-2; D gene: TRBD2; clone size: few; V gene: TRBV20-1; CDR3 protein: CSARSVGGPFGELFF; CDR3 DNA: TGCAGTGCTAGATCGGTGGGAGGGCCCTTCGGGGAGCTGTTTTTT
J gene: TRBJ2-1; D gene: TRBD2; clone size: many; V gene: TRBV20-1; CDR3 protein: CSDRLAGGLDNEQFF; CDR3 DNA: TGCAGTGACCGACTAGCGGGAGGGCTTGACAATGAGCAGTTCTTC
J gene: TRBJ1-5; D gene: -; clone size: few; V gene: TRBV20-1; CDR3 protein: CSASLMGRSGNQPQHF; CDR3 DNA: TGCAGTGCTAGTCTCATGGGTAGGAGTGGCAATCAGCCCCAGCATTTT
J gene: TRBJ2-1; D gene: -; clone size: -; V gene: TRBV19; CDR3 protein: CASRSTGSFRNEQFF; CDR3 DNA: TGTGCCAGCCGATCAACCGGGTCCTTCCGGAATGAGCAGTTCTTC